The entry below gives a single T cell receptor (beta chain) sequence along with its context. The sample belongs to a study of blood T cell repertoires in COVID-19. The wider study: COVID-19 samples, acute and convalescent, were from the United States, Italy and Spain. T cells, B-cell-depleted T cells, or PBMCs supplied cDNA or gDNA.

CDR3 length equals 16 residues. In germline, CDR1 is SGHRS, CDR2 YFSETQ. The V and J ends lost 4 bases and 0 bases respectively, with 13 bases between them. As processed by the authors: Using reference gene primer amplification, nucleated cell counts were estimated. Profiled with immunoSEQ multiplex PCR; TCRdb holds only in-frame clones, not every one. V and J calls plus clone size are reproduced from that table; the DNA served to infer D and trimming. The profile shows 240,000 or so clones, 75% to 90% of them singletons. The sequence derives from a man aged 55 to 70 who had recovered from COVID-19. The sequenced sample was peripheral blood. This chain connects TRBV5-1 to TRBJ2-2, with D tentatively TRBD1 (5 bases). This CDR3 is CASSPWTRANTGELFF. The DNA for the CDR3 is TGCGCCAGCAGCCCGTGGACAAGGGCGAACACCGGGGAGCTGTTTTTT.